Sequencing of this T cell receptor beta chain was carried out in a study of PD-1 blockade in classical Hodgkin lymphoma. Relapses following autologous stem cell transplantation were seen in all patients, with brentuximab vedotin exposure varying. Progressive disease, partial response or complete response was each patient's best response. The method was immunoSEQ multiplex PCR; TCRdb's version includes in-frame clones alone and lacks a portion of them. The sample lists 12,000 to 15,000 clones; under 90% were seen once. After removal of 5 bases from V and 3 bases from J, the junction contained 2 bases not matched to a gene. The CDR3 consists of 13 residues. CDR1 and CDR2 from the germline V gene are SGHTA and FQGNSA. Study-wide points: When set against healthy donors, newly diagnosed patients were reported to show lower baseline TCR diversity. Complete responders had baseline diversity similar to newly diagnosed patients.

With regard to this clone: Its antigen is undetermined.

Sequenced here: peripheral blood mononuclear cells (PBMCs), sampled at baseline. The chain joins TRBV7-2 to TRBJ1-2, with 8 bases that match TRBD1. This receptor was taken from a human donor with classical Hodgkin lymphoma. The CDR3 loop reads CASSPGQDYGYTF. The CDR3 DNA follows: TGTGCCAGCAGCCCGGGACAGGACTATGGCTACACCTTC.